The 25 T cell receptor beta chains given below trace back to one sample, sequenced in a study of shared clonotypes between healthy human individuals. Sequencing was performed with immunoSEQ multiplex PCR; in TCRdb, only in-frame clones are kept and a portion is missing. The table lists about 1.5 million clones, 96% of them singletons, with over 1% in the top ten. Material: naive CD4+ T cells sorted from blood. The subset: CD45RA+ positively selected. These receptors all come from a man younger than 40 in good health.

The CDR3 loop reads CATSRDIGGYEQYF. CDR3 nucleotide sequence: TGTGCCACCAGCAGAGATATAGGGGGCTACGAGCAGTACTTC. V gene TRBV15 combines with J gene TRBJ2-7; D possibly corresponds to TRBD1 (6 bases). Per germline, CDR1 LNHNV and CDR2 YYDKDF (reference sequence). This CDR3 comprises 14 residues. Trimming cost V 0 bases and J 3 bases, with 9 bases left between them. The full variable domain, its missing parts supplied by reference TRBV15 and TRBJ2-7, is DAMVIQNPRYQVTQFGKPVTLSCSQTLNHNVMYWYQQKSSQAPKLLFHYYDKDFNNEADTPDNFQSRRPNTSFCFLDIRSPGLGDTAMYLCATSRDIGGYEQYFGPGTRLTVT.

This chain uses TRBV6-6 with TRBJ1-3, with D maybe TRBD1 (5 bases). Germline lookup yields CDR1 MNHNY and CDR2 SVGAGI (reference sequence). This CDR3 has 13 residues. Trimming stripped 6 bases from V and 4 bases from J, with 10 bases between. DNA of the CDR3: TGTGCCAGCAGGGGGCCGTCGGGAAACACCATATATTTT. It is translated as CASRGPSGNTIYF.

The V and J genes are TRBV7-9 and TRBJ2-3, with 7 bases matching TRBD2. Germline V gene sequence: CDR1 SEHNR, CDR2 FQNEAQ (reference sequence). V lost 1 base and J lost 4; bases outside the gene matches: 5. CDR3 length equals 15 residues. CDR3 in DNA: TGTGCCAGCAGCTTAGAGGGAGGGAACTCAGATACGCAGTATTTT. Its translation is CASSLEGGNSDTQYF.

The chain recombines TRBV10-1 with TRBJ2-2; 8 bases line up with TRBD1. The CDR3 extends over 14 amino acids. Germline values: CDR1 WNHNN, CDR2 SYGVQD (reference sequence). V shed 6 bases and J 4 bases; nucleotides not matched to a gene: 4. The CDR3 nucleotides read TGCGCCAGCAGCCCGGACAGGGTCACCGGGGAGCTGTTTTTT. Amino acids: CASSPDRVTGELFF.

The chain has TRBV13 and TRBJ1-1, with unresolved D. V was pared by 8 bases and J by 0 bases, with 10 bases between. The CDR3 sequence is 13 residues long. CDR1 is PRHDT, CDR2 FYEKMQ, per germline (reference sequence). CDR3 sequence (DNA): TGTGCCAGCGAAAAATTGGTGAACACTGAAGCTTTCTTT. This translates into CASEKLVNTEAFF.

The CDR3 region is CASSSTPSGSGEQYF. The CDR3 nucleotides read TGTGCCAGCAGCTCTACCCCGTCTGGAAGCGGCGAGCAGTACTTC. V gene TRBV5-4 combines with J gene TRBJ2-7, with D possibly TRBD2 on 5 matching bases. V was shortened by 3 bases and J by 6 bases, with 19 bases between the two germline ends. The CDR3 runs 15 residues. Germline CDR1 and CDR2: SGHNT and YYREEE (reference sequence).

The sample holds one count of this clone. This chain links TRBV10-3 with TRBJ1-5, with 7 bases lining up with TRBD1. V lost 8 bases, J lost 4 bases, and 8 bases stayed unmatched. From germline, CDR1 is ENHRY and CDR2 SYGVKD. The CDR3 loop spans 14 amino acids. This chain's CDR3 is CAIAPGQTNQPQHF. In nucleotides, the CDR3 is TGTGCCATCGCACCGGGACAGACGAATCAGCCCCAGCATTTT.

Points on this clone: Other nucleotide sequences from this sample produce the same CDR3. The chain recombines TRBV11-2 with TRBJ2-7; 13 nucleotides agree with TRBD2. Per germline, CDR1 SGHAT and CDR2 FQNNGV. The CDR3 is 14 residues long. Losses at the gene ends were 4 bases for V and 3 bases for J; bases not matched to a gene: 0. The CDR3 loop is CASSWTSGSYEQYF. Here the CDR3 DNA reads TGTGCCAGCAGCTGGACTAGCGGGAGCTACGAGCAGTACTTC.

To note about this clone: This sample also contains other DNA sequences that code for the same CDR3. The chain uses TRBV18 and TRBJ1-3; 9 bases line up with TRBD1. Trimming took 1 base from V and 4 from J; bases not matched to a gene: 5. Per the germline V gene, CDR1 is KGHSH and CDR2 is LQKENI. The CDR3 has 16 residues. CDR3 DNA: TGTGCCAGCTCACCACTGGGGACAGGGTCCGGAAACACCATATATTTT. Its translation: CASSPLGTGSGNTIYF.

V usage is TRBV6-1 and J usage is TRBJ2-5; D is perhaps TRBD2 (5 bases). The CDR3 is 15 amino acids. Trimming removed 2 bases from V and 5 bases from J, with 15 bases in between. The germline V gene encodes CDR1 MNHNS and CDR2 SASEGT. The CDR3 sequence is CASSETQLVRETQYF. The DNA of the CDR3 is TGTGCCAGCAGTGAAACCCAACTAGTAAGGGAGACCCAGTACTTC.

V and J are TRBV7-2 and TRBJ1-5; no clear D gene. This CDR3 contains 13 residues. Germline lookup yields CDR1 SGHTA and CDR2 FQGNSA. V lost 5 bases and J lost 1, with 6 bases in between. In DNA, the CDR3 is TGTGCCAGCAGCAAGGACAGCAATCAGCCCCAGCATTTT. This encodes CASSKDSNQPQHF. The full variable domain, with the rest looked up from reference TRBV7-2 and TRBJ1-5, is GAGVSQSPSNKVTEKGKDVELRCDPISGHTALYWYRQSLGQGLEFLIYFQGNSAPDKSGLPSDRFSAERTGGSVSTLTIQRTQQEDSAVYLCASSKDSNQPQHFGDGTRLSIL.

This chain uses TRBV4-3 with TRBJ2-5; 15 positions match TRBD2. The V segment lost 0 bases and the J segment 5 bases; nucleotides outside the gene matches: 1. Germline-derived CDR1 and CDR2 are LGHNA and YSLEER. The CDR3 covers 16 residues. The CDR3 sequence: CASSQEGLAGGETQYF. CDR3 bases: TGCGCCAGCAGCCAAGAAGGACTAGCGGGAGGGGAGACCCAGTACTTC.

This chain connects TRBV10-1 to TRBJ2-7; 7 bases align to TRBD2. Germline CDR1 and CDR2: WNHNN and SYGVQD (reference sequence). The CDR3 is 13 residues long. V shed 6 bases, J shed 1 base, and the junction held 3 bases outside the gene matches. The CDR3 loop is CASRASGSYEQYF. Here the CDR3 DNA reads TGCGCCAGCAGAGCTAGCGGTTCCTACGAGCAGTACTTC.

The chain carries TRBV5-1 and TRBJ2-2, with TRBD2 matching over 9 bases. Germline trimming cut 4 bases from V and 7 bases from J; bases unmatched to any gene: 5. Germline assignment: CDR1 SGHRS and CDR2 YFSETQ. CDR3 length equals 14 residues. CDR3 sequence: CASSPAGGFGELFF. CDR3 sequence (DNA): TGCGCCAGCAGCCCAGCGGGAGGCTTCGGGGAGCTGTTTTTT. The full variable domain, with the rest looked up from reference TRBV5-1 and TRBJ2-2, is KAGVTQTPRYLIKTRGQQVTLSCSPISGHRSVSWYQQTPGQGLQFLFEYFSETQRNKGNFPGRFSGRQFSNSRSEMNVSTLELGDSALYLCASSPAGGFGELFFGEGSRLTVL.

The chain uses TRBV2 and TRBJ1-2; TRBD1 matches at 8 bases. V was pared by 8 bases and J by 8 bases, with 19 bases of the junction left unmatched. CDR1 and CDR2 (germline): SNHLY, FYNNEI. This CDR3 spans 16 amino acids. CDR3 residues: CASGGGLDRGGNGYTF. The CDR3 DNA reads TGTGCCAGCGGGGGAGGATTAGACAGGGGAGGGAACGGCTACACCTTC. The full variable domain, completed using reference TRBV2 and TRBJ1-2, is EPEVTQTPSHQVTQMGQEVILRCVPISNHLYFYWYRQILGQKVEFLVSFYNNEISEKSEIFDDQFSVERPDGSNFTLKIRSTKLEDSAMYFCASGGGLDRGGNGYTFGSGTRLTVV.

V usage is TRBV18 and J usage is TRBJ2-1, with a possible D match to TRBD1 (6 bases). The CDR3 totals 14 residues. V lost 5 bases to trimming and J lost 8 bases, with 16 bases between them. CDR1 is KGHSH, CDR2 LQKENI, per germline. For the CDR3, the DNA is TGTGCCAGCTCAGGGGGCCCTACAGGCGATGAGCAGTTCTTC. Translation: CASSGGPTGDEQFF.

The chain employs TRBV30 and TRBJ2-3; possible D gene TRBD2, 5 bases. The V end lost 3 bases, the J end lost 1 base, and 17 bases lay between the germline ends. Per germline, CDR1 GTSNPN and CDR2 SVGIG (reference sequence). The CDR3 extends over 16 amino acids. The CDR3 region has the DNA TGTGCCTGGAGGAAGGAACGGGGTCGCGGCACAGATACGCAGTATTTT. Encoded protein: CAWRKERGRGTDTQYF.

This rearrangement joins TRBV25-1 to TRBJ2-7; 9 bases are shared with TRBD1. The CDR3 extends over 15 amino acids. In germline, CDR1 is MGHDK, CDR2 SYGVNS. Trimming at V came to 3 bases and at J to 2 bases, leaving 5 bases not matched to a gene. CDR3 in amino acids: CASSESGTGPYEQYF. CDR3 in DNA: TGTGCCAGCAGTGAGTCCGGGACAGGGCCCTACGAGCAGTACTTC.

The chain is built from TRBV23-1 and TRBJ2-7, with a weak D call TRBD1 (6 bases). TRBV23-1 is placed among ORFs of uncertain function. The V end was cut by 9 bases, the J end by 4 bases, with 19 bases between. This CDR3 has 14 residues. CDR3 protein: CARPGQTSPYEQYF. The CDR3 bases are TGCGCCAGACCCGGACAGACTTCCCCGTACGAGCAGTACTTC.

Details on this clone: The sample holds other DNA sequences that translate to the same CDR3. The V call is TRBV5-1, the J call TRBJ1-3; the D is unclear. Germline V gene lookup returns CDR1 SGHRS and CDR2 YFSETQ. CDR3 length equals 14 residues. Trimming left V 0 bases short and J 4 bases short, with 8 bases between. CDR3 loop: CASSLGAPGNTIYF. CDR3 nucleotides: TGCGCCAGCAGCTTGGGGGCTCCAGGAAACACCATATATTTT.

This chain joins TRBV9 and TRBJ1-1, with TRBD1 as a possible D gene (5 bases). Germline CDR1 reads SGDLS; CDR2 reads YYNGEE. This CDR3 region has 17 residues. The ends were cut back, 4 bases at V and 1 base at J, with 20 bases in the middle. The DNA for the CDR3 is TGTGCCAGCAGCCCCCGGGGGGAGGGCTTGGCGAACACTGAAGCTTTCTTT. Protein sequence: CASSPRGEGLANTEAFF. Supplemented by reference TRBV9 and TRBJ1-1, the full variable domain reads DSGVTQTPKHLITATGQRVTLRCSPRSGDLSVYWYQQSLDQGLQFLIQYYNGEERAKGNILERFSAQQFPDLHSELNLSSLELGDSALYFCASSPRGEGLANTEAFFGQGTRLTVV.

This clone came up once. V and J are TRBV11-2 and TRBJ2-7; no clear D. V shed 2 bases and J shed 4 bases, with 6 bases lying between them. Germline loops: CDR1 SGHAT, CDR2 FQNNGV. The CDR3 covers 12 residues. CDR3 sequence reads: CASSLWVYEQYF. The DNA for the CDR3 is TGTGCCAGCAGCTTATGGGTTTACGAGCAGTACTTC.

CDR3 in DNA: TGTGCCAGCAGTTCTTCCTACGGACAGGGATACGAGCAGTACTTC. Protein sequence: CASSSSYGQGYEQYF. The chain has TRBV27 and TRBJ2-7; 8 bases align to TRBD1. The CDR3 has 15 amino acids. V lost 4 bases and J lost 4; bases outside the gene matches: 9. Germline values: CDR1 MNHEY, CDR2 SMNVEV (reference sequence).

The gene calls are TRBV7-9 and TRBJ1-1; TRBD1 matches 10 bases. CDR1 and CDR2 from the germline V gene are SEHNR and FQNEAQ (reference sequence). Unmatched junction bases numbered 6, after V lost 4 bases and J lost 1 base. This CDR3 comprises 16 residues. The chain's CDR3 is CASSSRQGATNTEAFF. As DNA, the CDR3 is TGTGCCAGCAGCTCCCGACAGGGGGCGACGAACACTGAAGCTTTCTTT.

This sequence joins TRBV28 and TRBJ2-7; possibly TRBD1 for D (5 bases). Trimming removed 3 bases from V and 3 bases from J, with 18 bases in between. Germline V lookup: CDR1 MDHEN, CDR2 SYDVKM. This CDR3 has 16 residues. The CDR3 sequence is CASSFMPPGRVYEQYF. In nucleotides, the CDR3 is TGTGCCAGCAGTTTTATGCCCCCCGGCAGGGTCTACGAGCAGTACTTC.